The T cell receptor beta chain described here comes from a study of blood T cells in healthy people across ages. Findings and limits, study-wide: Age brought a roughly linear fall in TCR beta diversity measured per million T cells.

As concerns this clonotype: The antigen is undetermined.

Primers used in a second PCR of about 7 to 12 cycles were a sample-barcoded 5' primer and a J-beta primer mix. TCRdb re-analysed the 5' RACE reads in MiXCR, keeping a single row per CDR3 protein. The data contain roughly 900,000 distinct CDR3 sequences, about 48% of them seen just once; the ten biggest clones take up 13%. A minimum of 7 million PBMCs was isolated per sample. Trimming took off 7 bases at V and 8 bases at J, with 11 bases between the two ends. The CDR3 runs 12 residues. CDR1 is MNHEY, CDR2 SVGAGI, per germline. V usage is TRBV6-5 and J usage is TRBJ1-4, with D possibly matching TRBD1 (6 bases). The TCR sequence derives from a man aged 25-45 years in good health. Source material: blood. CDR3 in DNA: TGTGCCAGCACAGGGGACAAGGAAAAACTGTTTTTT. Translation: CASTGDKEKLFF.